This TCR beta chain was recovered during a study of chronic HIV infection and antiretroviral therapy. This clonotype came up a few times. From the 5' RACE reads, TCRdb called clonotypes with MiXCR, one entry per CDR3 protein. The table includes roughly 48,000 distinct CDR3 sequences, 15% to 20% detected once. The length of the CDR3 is 15 residues. J was trimmed by 10 bases and V by 3 bases; bases with no gene match: 12. Germline V gene sequence: CDR1 SQVTM, CDR2 ANQGSEA. V is TRBV29-1 and J is TRBJ2-1; 10 nucleotides agree with TRBD2. Sequenced input: peripheral blood. This sequence was found in an adult who had HIV and had not received antiretroviral therapy, or was an uninfected healthy control (not recorded which). CDR3: CSVEPSLAGVGEQFF. In DNA, the CDR3 is TGCAGCGTTGAGCCGAGTCTAGCGGGAGTAGGGGAGCAGTTCTTC.